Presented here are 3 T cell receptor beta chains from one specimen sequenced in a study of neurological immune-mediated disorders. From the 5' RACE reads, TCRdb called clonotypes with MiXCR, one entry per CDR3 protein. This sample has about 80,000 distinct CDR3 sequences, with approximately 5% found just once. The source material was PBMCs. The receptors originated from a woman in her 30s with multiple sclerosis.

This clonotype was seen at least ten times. CDR3: CATSREVGLQETQYF. The DNA of the CDR3 is TGTGCCACCAGCAGAGAGGTTGGCCTCCAAGAGACCCAGTACTTC. The rearrangement links TRBV15 to TRBJ2-5, with D hard to call. CDR1 and CDR2 from the germline V gene are LNHNV and YYDKDF (reference sequence). This CDR3 has 15 residues. V was pared by 0 bases and J by 1 base, with 9 bases between.

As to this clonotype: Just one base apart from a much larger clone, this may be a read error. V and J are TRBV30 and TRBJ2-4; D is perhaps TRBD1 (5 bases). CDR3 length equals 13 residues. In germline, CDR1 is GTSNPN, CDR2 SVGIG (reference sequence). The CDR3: CAWIDRAKKIQYF. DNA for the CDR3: TGTGCCTGGATCGACAGAGCCAAAAAAATTCAGTACTTC.

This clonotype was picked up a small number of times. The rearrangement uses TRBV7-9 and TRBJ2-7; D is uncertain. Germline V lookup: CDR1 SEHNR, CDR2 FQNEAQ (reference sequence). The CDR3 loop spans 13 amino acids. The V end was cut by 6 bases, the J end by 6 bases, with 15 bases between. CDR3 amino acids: CASSPPRWREQYF. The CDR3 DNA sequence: TGTGCCAGCAGTCCCCCCCGATGGCGCGAGCAGTACTTC.